This TCR beta chain was obtained from a study of cytomegalovirus exposure and HLA in healthy donors. Points from the study as a whole: What a later analysis showed was that several of the most significant clusters appeared linked to common viral pathogens. Later analysis associated a missense DCLRE1C variant with TCR beta V- and J-gene trimming. Three chains linked to CMV were shown in vitro to be specific for CMV antigens. In an earlier analysis, most TCR beta V segments were productive about 87% or about 30% of the time.

About this clone itself: Its antigen is undetermined.

Primers included in the PCR were 60 Vbeta and 13 Jbeta primers. Data came from immunoSEQ multiplex PCR; TCRdb stores just in-frame clones and leaves some out. The sample lists 200,000 to 250,000 clones, around 77% occurring once. Germline V gene data show CDR1 as SGHNT and CDR2 as YYREEE (reference sequence). V was trimmed by 0 bases and J by 9 bases, leaving 12 bases between them. The CDR3 is 13 residues long. This clonotype originated in a young woman in good health and CMV-seronegative. This chain links TRBV5-4 with TRBJ1-2; tentatively, D is TRBD1 (6 bases). The sample consisted of PBMCs. The DNA for the CDR3 is TGTGCCAGCAGCTTGGGACAGGTGGCCAGCTACACCTTC. This encodes CASSLGQVASYTF.